These 22 T cell receptor beta chains came from one sample sequenced in a study of human T cells and chemical hapten exposure. TCRdb called the RACE reads again in MiXCR, with one record for every CDR3 protein. The sample yields approximately 96,000 distinct CDR3 sequences, about 9% seen once. The time point here: patch test 2, 6 weeks after DPC sensitization. The treatment denotes: therapeutic diphenylcyclopropenone sensitization with weekly scalp DPC. Sequencing used whole blood, obtained in connection with sensitization to the hapten diphenylcyclopropenone (DPC). These receptors came from a woman aged 40 to 50 with alopecia areata. Some clones in this sample may be carry-over from other donors' samples.

The table lists this clonotype with a few counts. This chain uses TRBV9 with TRBJ2-3; D might be TRBD1 (5 bases). Deletions cut 0 bases from V and 0 bases from J, with 11 bases between. Germline CDR1 is SGDLS and CDR2 is YYNGEE. The CDR3 covers 16 residues. The CDR3: CASSVGPGISTDTQYF. As DNA, the CDR3 is TGTGCCAGCAGCGTAGGTCCAGGGATTAGCACAGATACGCAGTATTTT.

This clonotype came up many times. The chain carries TRBV7-9 and TRBJ2-3; D uncertain. Per germline, CDR1 SEHNR and CDR2 FQNEAQ (reference sequence). The length of the CDR3 is 12 residues. The V and J ends lost 4 bases and 5 bases respectively, with 7 bases between them. CDR3 region: CASSSSRDTQYF. CDR3 in DNA: TGTGCCAGCAGCTCCTCGAGAGATACGCAGTATTTT.

The table lists this clonotype with a few counts. This chain uses TRBV20-1 with TRBJ2-7; no clear D. Germline assignment: CDR1 DFQATT and CDR2 SNEGSKA (reference sequence). CDR3 length: 15 residues. The V gene lost 0 bases and the J gene lost 2 bases, with 14 bases spanning the gap. The CDR3 region is CSARDGRATAYEQYF. The DNA for the CDR3 is TGCAGTGCTAGAGACGGTCGGGCTACCGCCTACGAGCAGTACTTC.

There are a few counts of this clonotype. The chain carries TRBV3-1 and TRBJ2-2; no reliable D call. Trimming pared 3 bases from V and 5 bases from J, leaving 10 bases between. This CDR3 has 14 amino acids. Germline V lookup: CDR1 LGHDT, CDR2 YNNKEL (reference sequence). As DNA, the CDR3 is TGTGCCAGCAGCCAGCAACCCGGGACCGGGGAGCTGTTTTTT. This translates into CASSQQPGTGELFF.

This clonotype was detected many times. For the CDR3, the DNA is TGTGCCAGCAGTTACTCCCCGGATCTGAGACGCAATCAGCCCCAGCATTTT. Translated: CASSYSPDLRRNQPQHF. The rearrangement joins TRBV6-2 or TRBV6-3 to TRBJ1-5; D remains ambiguous. CDR3 length: 17 amino acids. The germline V gene encodes CDR1 MNHEY and CDR2 SVGEGT. V shed 0 bases and J shed 2 bases, with 14 bases lying between them.

There are a few counts of this clonotype. The chain is built from TRBV7-2 and TRBJ1-1, with D unresolved. Trimming stripped 1 base from V and 6 bases from J, with 6 bases between. CDR3 length: 12 residues. Looked up from germline, CDR1 is SGHTA and CDR2 is FQGNSA. CDR3 DNA sequence: TGTGCCAGCAGCTTAGTTGCACCTGAAGCTTTCTTT. Translation gives CASSLVAPEAFF.

This clonotype was counted between two and nine times. The chain carries TRBV29-1 and TRBJ2-5; 10 nucleotides line up with TRBD2. CDR1 is SQVTM, CDR2 ANQGSEA, per germline. V lost 7 bases, J lost 0 bases, and 14 bases stayed unmatched. CDR3 length equals 17 residues. CDR3 in DNA: TGCAGCGGGTTAACTAGCGGGAATACTAGCTACCAAGAGACCCAGTACTTC. It specifies CSGLTSGNTSYQETQYF.

The rearrangement links TRBV5-1 to TRBJ1-2; 8 bases line up with TRBD1. V dropped 5 bases and J dropped 4; count of bases not matched to a gene: 10. Germline values: CDR1 SGHRS, CDR2 YFSETQ. The CDR3 is 15 amino acids. The CDR3 region is CASRDAQGAGYGYTF. The CDR3 DNA sequence: TGCGCCAGCAGAGACGCTCAGGGGGCTGGCTATGGCTACACCTTC.

This clonotype was counted ten times or more. The genes are TRBV18 and TRBJ1-3; the D is unclear. There are 15 residues in the CDR3. Germline V gene sequence: CDR1 KGHSH, CDR2 LQKENI. Trimming took 0 bases from V and 2 from J, leaving 8 bases between them. CDR3 DNA: TGTGCCAGCTCACCACCGAGGACTGCTGGAAACACCATATATTTT. It codes for CASSPPRTAGNTIYF.

The chain links TRBV6-5 to TRBJ1-5; 7 bases are shared with TRBD1. The CDR3 extends over 13 amino acids. Trimming removed 6 bases from V and 7 bases from J; junction bases left unmatched: 6. Germline V gives CDR1 MNHEY, CDR2 SVGAGI. Here the CDR3 reads CASRPTGSQPQHF. The CDR3 DNA sequence: TGTGCCAGCAGACCGACAGGGAGCCAGCCCCAGCATTTT.

This clonotype was picked up many times. The chain carries TRBV6-1 and TRBJ1-5; D is ambiguous. The CDR3 has 18 residues. Looked up from germline, CDR1 is MNHNS and CDR2 is SASEGT. V was clipped by 4 bases and J by 2 bases, with 21 bases between them. The CDR3 coding sequence is TGTGCCAGCAGTGGACCCGGGATGTCGCCGTCGGGCAATCAGCCCCAGCATTTT. This translates into CASSGPGMSPSGNQPQHF.

J is TRBJ2-1 and V is TRBV5-1, with D possibly TRBD2 on 5 matching bases. Trimming took off 0 bases at V and 4 bases at J, with 11 bases between the two ends. The CDR3 spans 15 residues. Germline assignment: CDR1 SGHRS and CDR2 YFSETQ. Here the CDR3 reads CASSLGATTYNEQFF. In nucleotides, the CDR3 is TGCGCCAGCAGCTTGGGCGCGACTACATACAATGAGCAGTTCTTC.

The rearrangement joins TRBV7-9 to TRBJ1-4, with 7 bases lining up with TRBD1. With V trimmed by 4 bases and J by 3 bases, 8 bases remained unmatched. There are 16 residues in the CDR3. CDR1 and CDR2 from the germline V gene are SEHNR and FQNEAQ (reference sequence). The CDR3, as DNA: TGTGCCAGCAGCTCCAGACAGGGTCAGGCTAATGAAAAACTGTTTTTT. It translates to CASSSRQGQANEKLFF.

This clonotype occurred many times. The rearrangement uses TRBV7-2 and TRBJ2-3; 11 bases are a match to TRBD2. Looked up from germline, CDR1 is SGHTA and CDR2 is FQGNSA. V shed 5 bases, J shed 1 base, and the junction held 5 bases outside the gene matches. The CDR3 covers 16 residues. Here the CDR3 reads CASSLQGLAGTDTQYF. The CDR3, as DNA: TGTGCCAGCAGCCTGCAGGGACTAGCGGGCACAGATACGCAGTATTTT.

This clonotype was seen repeatedly, ten times or more. The CDR3 protein is CSAPWTSGPIARHTQYF. DNA for the CDR3: TGCAGTGCTCCCTGGACTAGCGGGCCCATCGCCAGACATACGCAGTATTTT. This sequence joins TRBV20-1 and TRBJ2-3; 11 nucleotides align to TRBD2. In germline, CDR1 is DFQATT, CDR2 SNEGSKA (reference sequence). Trimming removed 5 bases from V and 7 bases from J; junction bases left unmatched: 17. The CDR3 contains 17 residues.

This clonotype has ten or more counts. The chain has TRBV7-9 and TRBJ2-4, with unresolved D. Looked up from germline, CDR1 is SEHNR and CDR2 is FQNEAQ (reference sequence). The V end lost 5 bases, the J end lost 0 bases, and 14 bases lay between the germline ends. CDR3 length: 16 amino acids. The CDR3 loop reads CASSPHRNPAKNIQYF. In nucleotides, the CDR3 is TGTGCCAGCAGCCCTCACCGAAATCCAGCCAAAAACATTCAGTACTTC. The full variable domain, its missing parts supplied by reference TRBV7-9 and TRBJ2-4, is DTGVSQNPRHKITKRGQNVTFRCDPISEHNRLYWYRQTLGQGPEFLTYFQNEAQLEKSRLLSDRFSAERPKGSFSTLEIQRTEQGDSAMYLCASSPHRNPAKNIQYFGAGTRLSVL.

This clonotype was seen many times. The rearrangement links TRBV7-9 to TRBJ1-6, with D tentatively TRBD1 (5 bases). CDR3 length: 17 residues. Per the germline V gene, CDR1 is SEHNR and CDR2 is FQNEAQ (reference sequence). The V and J ends lost 5 bases and 5 bases respectively, with 19 bases between them. The DNA for the CDR3 is TGTGCCAGCAGCCGGGACCCTGGGGGGATTAATAATTCACCCCTCCACTTT. This codes for CASSRDPGGINNSPLHF.

J is TRBJ2-3 and V is TRBV29-1, with D uncertain. The V end was cut by 7 bases, the J end by 4 bases, with 6 bases between. Germline lookup yields CDR1 SQVTM and CDR2 ANQGSEA. The CDR3 is made up of 10 amino acids. This CDR3 reads CSADPDTQYF. CDR3 nucleotides: TGCAGCGCGGACCCAGATACGCAGTATTTT.

The V and J genes are TRBV7-3 and TRBJ2-3; TRBD2 might be the D (6 bases). The germline CDR1 and CDR2 sequences are SGHTA and FQGTGA. With 8 bases removed from V and 6 bases from J, the gap between germline ends came to 18 bases. This CDR3 contains 14 residues. This CDR3 reads CASSSRASGDTQYF. The CDR3 region has the DNA TGTGCCAGCTCCTCGAGGGCCAGCGGGGATACGCAGTATTTT. The whole variable domain, filled in from reference TRBV7-3 and TRBJ2-3, reads GAGVSQTPSNKVTEKGKYVELRCDPISGHTALYWYRQSLGQGPEFLIYFQGTGAADDSGLPNDRFFAVRPEGSVSTLKIQRTERGDSAVYLCASSSRASGDTQYFGPGTRLTVL.

This clonotype was detected only a few times. The chain uses TRBV12-3 or TRBV12-4 and TRBJ2-2, with D hard to call. The CDR3 is 15 amino acids. V lost 2 bases and J 6 bases, leaving 13 bases between the germline ends. The CDR3 nucleotides are TGTGCCAGCAGTTTATTTAATGGCCGCCCCGGGGAGCTGTTTTTT. This encodes CASSLFNGRPGELFF.

The V call is TRBV28, the J call TRBJ2-2; no reliable D call. Germline V gives CDR1 MDHEN, CDR2 SYDVKM. CDR3 length equals 13 residues. V gave up 2 bases and J gave up 4 bases, with 5 bases separating them. DNA for the CDR3: TGTGCCAGCAGTTTACCCGGCACCGGGGAGCTGTTTTTT. It codes for CASSLPGTGELFF.

To note about this clonotype: Given the absence of the conserved phenylalanine or tryptophan at the CDR3 end, a read error is likely. J is TRBJ2-3 and V is TRBV27; maybe TRBD1 (6 bases). This CDR3 has 15 amino acids. Germline values: CDR1 MNHEY, CDR2 SMNVEV (reference sequence). V was shortened by 2 bases and J by 0 bases, with 9 bases between the two germline ends. This CDR3 reads CASSLQGLSTDTQYI. In DNA, the CDR3 is TGTGCCAGCAGTTTACAGGGGCTTAGCACAGATACGCAGTATATT.